These 21 T cell receptor beta chains originate from one sample sequenced in a study of T cells in localized non-small cell lung cancer (dated by TCRdb to the early 2020s). The library was built by means of the immunoSEQ multiplex PCR assay. In TCRdb, the immuneACCESS table is reduced to in-frame sequences with V and J assigned. These tables do not hold every clone; where another copy was compared, an unresolved V gene accounts for under half, and the others remain unexplained. In this sample the table shows about 3,400 clones, 22% of which occur a single time. Around 6.3% of the sample goes to the ten largest clones. Source: lung tumor tissue, taken before any cancer treatment. Source of these receptors: a man between 18 and 49 years old with stage II lung adenocarcinoma.

The chain uses TRBV11-3 and TRBJ1-5; 11 nucleotides match TRBD1. This CDR3 has 15 residues. The V gene end was trimmed by 3 bases and the J gene end by 9 bases; junction bases not matched to a gene: 7. CDR1 and CDR2 from the germline V gene are SGHNT and YENEEA. The CDR3 here is CASSLGGTGGRPQHF. The CDR3, as DNA: TGTGCCAGCAGCTTGGGTGGGACAGGGGGAAGGCCCCAGCATTTT.

The V gene is TRBV19, the J gene TRBJ1-1; D is undetermined. The CDR3 runs 13 residues. Germline CDR1 is LNHDA and CDR2 is SQIVND (reference sequence). The germline V and J ends were trimmed by 9 bases and 0 bases, with 11 bases remaining between them. CDR3 in amino acids: CASSYRMNTEAFF. The CDR3 coding sequence is TGTGCCAGCTCTTATCGAATGAACACTGAAGCTTTCTTT.

This clone came up a few times. The chain uses TRBV28 and TRBJ2-7; D tentatively reads TRBD1 or TRBD2 (5 bases each). Trimming stripped 2 bases from V and 2 bases from J, with 19 bases between. The CDR3 totals 17 residues. CDR1 and CDR2 (germline): MDHEN, SYDVKM. Here the CDR3 DNA reads TGTGCCAGCAGTTTAGAGCAAGTAGGGACCCCCGCCTACGAGCAGTACTTC. Translation gives CASSLEQVGTPAYEQYF. Variable domain in full (rest from reference TRBV28 and TRBJ2-7): DVKVTQSSRYLVKRTGEKVFLECVQDMDHENMFWYRQDPGLGLRLIYFSYDVKMKEKGDIPEGYSVSREKKERFSLILESASTNQTSMYLCASSLEQVGTPAYEQYFGPGTRLTVT.

This sequence joins TRBV28 and TRBJ1-5; no definite D call. The CDR3 consists of 16 residues. V lost 4 bases, J lost 0 bases, and 13 bases lay in between. Germline V CDR1 and CDR2: MDHEN, SYDVKM. DNA for the CDR3: TGTGCCAGCAGTTCTAAGGTCAGCCATAGCAATCAGCCCCAGCATTTT. Encoded protein: CASSSKVSHSNQPQHF.

This clone was recorded once. The V and J genes are TRBV5-1 and TRBJ1-4, with D possibly matching TRBD1 (5 bases). Germline V gene data show CDR1 as SGHRS and CDR2 as YFSETQ. The CDR3 covers 14 residues. V was pared by 5 bases and J by 5 bases, with 13 bases between. The DNA for the CDR3 is TGCGCCAGCAGTCCCGACAGAGGGAATGAAAAACTGTTTTTT. Amino acids: CASSPDRGNEKLFF.

The rearrangement links TRBV6-8 to TRBJ1-2, with D maybe TRBD1 (6 bases). V gave up 6 bases and J gave up 11 bases, with 19 bases separating them. Germline V gene data show CDR1 as MNHGY and CDR2 as SAAAGT. The CDR3 has 13 amino acids. CDR3 region: CASSRGTLRDYTF. The DNA for the CDR3 is TGTGCCAGCAGCCGGGGGACACTCCGGGATTACACCTTC.

J is TRBJ2-5 and V is TRBV6-8, with 10 bases identical to TRBD2. The CDR3 loop spans 15 amino acids. The V gene end was trimmed by 7 bases and the J gene end by 3 bases; junction bases not matched to a gene: 8. CDR1 is MNHGY, CDR2 SAAAGT, per germline. The CDR3 bases are TGTGCCAGCACCCGAGCGGGGGGGCTAGAAGAGACCCAGTACTTC. Translating it yields CASTRAGGLEETQYF.

This clone is classed as medium-sized (0.01 to 0.1%). The chain employs TRBV11-3 and TRBJ1-1, with 8 bases identical to TRBD1. Per the germline V gene, CDR1 is SGHNT and CDR2 is YENEEA. The CDR3 contains 18 residues. V was clipped by 5 bases and J by 1 base; unmatched bases: 15. The DNA of the CDR3 is TGTGCCAGCAGCCTATGGGTAATAAGGACAGGGAAGAACACTGAAGCTTTCTTT. Amino acid sequence: CASSLWVIRTGKNTEAFF. Looking up the rest from reference TRBV11-3 and TRBJ1-1 gives the full variable domain: EAGVVQSPRYKIIEKKQPVAFWCNPISGHNTLYWYLQNLGQGPELLIRYENEEAVDDSQLPKDRFSAERLKGVDSTLKIQPAELGDSAVYLCASSLWVIRTGKNTEAFFGQGTRLTVV.

The rearrangement links TRBV10-2 to TRBJ2-1, with D perhaps TRBD2 (6 bases). Trimming cost V 7 bases and J 2 bases, with 12 bases left between them. This CDR3 comprises 14 residues. Germline loops: CDR1 WSHSY, CDR2 SAAADI. CDR3 DNA: TGCGCCAGCACCCCCAGCGGGCCCTACAATGAGCAGTTCTTC. Its translation is CASTPSGPYNEQFF.

J is TRBJ1-6 and V is TRBV12-5; weak D call: TRBD1 (6 bases). The CDR3 is 12 amino acids. Germline loops: CDR1 LGHNT, CDR2 FRNRAP. The CDR3 protein is CASTNTGSPLHF. For the CDR3, the DNA is TGTGCCAGCACCAATACAGGGTCCCCCCTCCACTTT.

This clone showed up just a few times. The chain carries TRBV19 and TRBJ2-3, with D tentatively TRBD1 (5 bases). The CDR3 has 14 amino acids. With 5 bases removed from V and 0 bases from J, the gap between germline ends came to 9 bases. CDR1 and CDR2 (germline): LNHDA, SQIVND (reference sequence). CDR3 sequence: CASSPRQSTDTQYF. DNA of the CDR3: TGTGCCAGTAGTCCGCGACAGAGCACAGATACGCAGTATTTT.

In its sample, this clone is medium-sized. CDR3: CASSVWEANDSPLHF. CDR3 in DNA: TGTGCCAGCAGTGTGTGGGAGGCCAATGATTCACCCCTCCACTTT. The rearrangement joins TRBV6-8 to TRBJ1-6; D not resolved. V was clipped by 5 bases and J by 8 bases, with 16 bases between them. CDR3 length: 15 residues. In germline, CDR1 is MNHGY, CDR2 SAAAGT.

This clone was counted between two and nine times. The V call is TRBV4-1, the J call TRBJ2-2; D may correspond to TRBD1 or TRBD2 (5 bases each). The CDR3 is 18 residues long. Trimming took 3 bases from V and 0 from J, leaving 17 bases between them. Germline values: CDR1 MGHRA, CDR2 YSYEKL. CDR3 loop: CASSHTTPGRTNTGELFF. DNA of the CDR3: TGCGCCAGCAGCCACACCACCCCGGGACGGACGAACACCGGGGAGCTGTTTTTT.

This clone counts as medium-sized (0.01 to 0.1%). The chain links TRBV6-8 to TRBJ2-3, with 9 positions matching TRBD1. Germline V gives CDR1 MNHGY, CDR2 SAAAGT. V was clipped by 8 bases and J by 2 bases; unmatched bases: 8. The CDR3 loop spans 15 amino acids. CDR3 amino acids: CASCPGDRATDTQYF. The CDR3 coding sequence is TGTGCCAGCTGCCCGGGGGACAGGGCCACAGATACGCAGTATTTT.

This clone is deemed medium-sized. V gene TRBV11-3 combines with J gene TRBJ1-2, with 10 bases matching TRBD1. The CDR3 has 15 amino acids. V lost 0 bases, J lost 4 bases, and 2 bases stayed unmatched. Germline loops: CDR1 SGHNT, CDR2 YENEEA. CDR3 nucleotide sequence: TGTGCCAGCAGCTTAGATCGGACAGGGGGCTATGGCTACACCTTC. This gives the protein CASSLDRTGGYGYTF.

This clone has a handful of counts. This chain connects TRBV11-3 to TRBJ2-3; 11 nucleotides line up with TRBD2. Germline V gene data show CDR1 as SGHNT and CDR2 as YENEEA. Trimming took 5 bases from V and 3 from J; bases not matched to a gene: 4. The CDR3 length is 15 residues. Here the CDR3 reads CASSPGLAGTDTQYF. The CDR3 bases are TGTGCCAGCAGCCCCGGACTAGCGGGTACAGATACGCAGTATTTT. Filled out from reference TRBV11-3 and TRBJ2-3, the complete variable domain reads EAGVVQSPRYKIIEKKQPVAFWCNPISGHNTLYWYLQNLGQGPELLIRYENEEAVDDSQLPKDRFSAERLKGVDSTLKIQPAELGDSAVYLCASSPGLAGTDTQYFGPGTRLTVL.

This clone was counted between two and nine times. The gene calls are TRBV30 and TRBJ2-3, with 7 bases matching TRBD1. This CDR3 is 15 amino acids long. V lost 1 base to trimming and J lost 3 bases; unmatched junction nucleotides: 7. Looked up from germline, CDR1 is GTSNPN and CDR2 is SVGIG (reference sequence). The CDR3 here is CAWSEGQLKTDTQYF. The CDR3, as DNA: TGTGCCTGGAGTGAGGGACAGCTTAAAACAGATACGCAGTATTTT.

This clone was counted a few times. This chain connects TRBV11-3 to TRBJ2-7; TRBD1 matches at 9 bases. Germline V gives CDR1 SGHNT, CDR2 YENEEA. The CDR3 is 15 residues long. Unmatched junction bases numbered 10, after V lost 5 bases and J lost 5 bases. The CDR3 loop is CASSATAGQGNEQYF. CDR3 bases: TGTGCCAGCAGCGCTACTGCGGGACAGGGAAACGAGCAGTACTTC.

V usage is TRBV30 and J usage is TRBJ1-6; 9 bases align to TRBD1. J gave up 9 bases and V 5 bases, and 8 bases lay outside the gene matches. This CDR3 has 14 amino acids. Germline loops: CDR1 GTSNPN, CDR2 SVGIG (reference sequence). The CDR3 here is CAWGTGKAGSPLHF. DNA for the CDR3: TGTGCCTGGGGGACAGGGAAGGCTGGTTCACCCCTCCACTTT.

This clone appeared a few times. V and J are TRBV6-8 and TRBJ2-3; perhaps TRBD1 as D (5 bases). This CDR3 comprises 18 residues. Germline-derived CDR1 and CDR2 are MNHGY and SAAAGT. Trimming stripped 0 bases from V and 0 bases from J, with 16 bases between. The CDR3 region is CASSYSGRQISSTDTQYF. CDR3 nucleotide sequence: TGTGCCAGCAGTTACTCCGGGCGACAGATTTCTAGCACAGATACGCAGTATTTT.

The rearrangement joins TRBV30 to TRBJ2-1, with TRBD2 matching 8 bases. The CDR3 has 15 residues. Germline values: CDR1 GTSNPN, CDR2 SVGIG (reference sequence). V trimming: 3 bases; J trimming: 7 bases; junction bases outside the gene matches: 11. The CDR3 DNA is TGTGCCTGGAGCGCTCGGGGGGGCGGTCGGAATGAGCAGTTCTTC. Encoded protein: CAWSARGGGRNEQFF. Filled out from reference TRBV30 and TRBJ2-1, the complete variable domain reads SQTIHQWPATLVQPVGSPLSLECTVEGTSNPNLYWYRQAAGRGLQLLFYSVGIGQISSEVPQNLSASRPQDRQFILSSKKLLLSDSGFYLCAWSARGGGRNEQFFGPGTRLTVL.